Listed below are T cell receptor beta chains from one sample, sequenced in a study of PD-1 blockade in classical Hodgkin lymphoma. Generated by immunoSEQ multiplex PCR, the TCRdb table keeps only in-frame clones and is missing some. Of about 40,000 clones listed, about 87% are singletons. The sequencing used peripheral blood mononuclear cells (PBMCs), collected at baseline. Every receptor here comes from a human donor with classical Hodgkin lymphoma. The CDR3 runs from the conserved cysteine through the conserved F or W. Each record gives: D gene, clone size, J gene, V gene, CDR3 protein, CDR3 DNA. A D gene is named only where the DNA matches it firmly. Clone size appears in some rows only: once, few, many, or a class for an expanded clone.

d_gene: -
abundance: -
j_gene: TRBJ1-6
v_gene: TRBV5-8
CDR3aa: CASSLDRANSPLHF
CDR3nt: TGTGCCAGCAGCTTGGACAGGGCGAATTCACCCCTCCACTTT

d_gene: -
abundance: -
j_gene: TRBJ2-5
v_gene: TRBV19
CDR3aa: CASNPGPAGETQYF
CDR3nt: TGTGCCAGTAATCCGGGCCCTGCGGGGGAGACCCAGTACTTC

d_gene: TRBD1
abundance: -
j_gene: TRBJ2-7
v_gene: TRBV28
CDR3aa: CASWSTGAPVYEQYF
CDR3nt: TGTGCCAGCTGGAGCACAGGGGCCCCAGTATACGAGCAGTACTTC

d_gene: TRBD1
abundance: -
j_gene: TRBJ1-1
v_gene: TRBV5-4
CDR3aa: CASSLPGQGAKNTEAFF
CDR3nt: TGTGCCAGCAGCTTGCCGGGACAGGGGGCTAAGAACACTGAAGCTTTCTTT

d_gene: -
abundance: -
j_gene: TRBJ2-2
v_gene: TRBV19
CDR3aa: CASRPGPNTGELFF
CDR3nt: TGTGCCAGTAGGCCAGGCCCGAACACCGGGGAGCTGTTTTTT

d_gene: -
abundance: -
j_gene: TRBJ2-5
v_gene: TRBV6-5
CDR3aa: CASSYRGTQYF
CDR3nt: TGTGCCAGCAGTTACAGGGGGACCCAGTACTTC

d_gene: -
abundance: few
j_gene: TRBJ1-2
v_gene: TRBV6-6
CDR3aa: CASSLKADISNYGYTF
CDR3nt: TGTGCCAGCAGCCTCAAGGCGGACATTTCTAACTATGGCTACACCTTC

d_gene: TRBD1
abundance: -
j_gene: TRBJ1-1
v_gene: TRBV28
CDR3aa: CASSPGGAHTEAFF
CDR3nt: TGTGCCAGCAGTCCAGGGGGCGCGCACACTGAAGCTTTCTTT

d_gene: -
abundance: -
j_gene: TRBJ2-3
v_gene: TRBV19
CDR3aa: CASSISGFSDTQYF
CDR3nt: TGTGCCAGTAGTATTTCCGGTTTTTCGGATACGCAGTATTTT

d_gene: -
abundance: -
j_gene: TRBJ2-3
v_gene: TRBV7-2
CDR3aa: CASSSMGTDTQYF
CDR3nt: TGTGCCAGCAGCTCAATGGGCACAGATACGCAGTATTTT

d_gene: -
abundance: -
j_gene: TRBJ2-5
v_gene: TRBV5-4
CDR3aa: CASSLGQKETQYF
CDR3nt: TGTGCCAGCAGCTTGGGACAGAAAGAGACCCAGTACTTC

d_gene: -
abundance: few
j_gene: TRBJ1-2
v_gene: TRBV29-1
CDR3aa: CSVGAGNYGYTF
CDR3nt: TGCAGCGTTGGAGCGGGTAACTATGGCTACACCTTC

d_gene: -
abundance: -
j_gene: TRBJ2-3
v_gene: TRBV25-1
CDR3aa: CASSGLRDTQYF
CDR3nt: TGTGCCAGCAGCGGCTTGAGAGATACGCAGTATTTT

d_gene: TRBD1
abundance: few
j_gene: TRBJ1-3
v_gene: TRBV11-2
CDR3aa: CASSLARDSSGNTIYF
CDR3nt: TGTGCCAGCAGCTTAGCTCGGGACAGCTCTGGAAACACCATATATTTT

d_gene: -
abundance: -
j_gene: TRBJ2-7
v_gene: TRBV25-1
CDR3aa: CASSEAGTYEQYF
CDR3nt: TGTGCCAGCAGTGAAGCAGGGACCTACGAGCAGTACTTC

d_gene: -
abundance: -
j_gene: TRBJ2-1
v_gene: TRBV11-3
CDR3aa: CASSVSPLGEQFF
CDR3nt: TGTGCCAGCAGCGTGAGTCCGTTAGGGGAGCAGTTCTTC

d_gene: -
abundance: -
j_gene: TRBJ1-1
v_gene: TRBV5-1
CDR3aa: CASKRNTEAFF
CDR3nt: TGCGCCAGCAAAAGGAACACTGAAGCTTTCTTT

d_gene: -
abundance: -
j_gene: TRBJ2-2
v_gene: TRBV29-1
CDR3aa: CSVAPVTVIGGTTLQNTGELFF
CDR3nt: TGCAGCGTTGCCCCGGTGACAGTAATAGGAGGGACCACTCTCCAAAACACCGGGGAGCTGTTTTTT

d_gene: -
abundance: -
j_gene: TRBJ1-5
v_gene: TRBV18
CDR3aa: CASSGTGYGQPQHF
CDR3nt: TGTGCCAGCTCAGGAACAGGGTATGGTCAGCCCCAGCATTTT

d_gene: TRBD1
abundance: -
j_gene: TRBJ1-3
v_gene: TRBV6-4
CDR3aa: CASTDGQGYGNTIYF
CDR3nt: TGTGCCAGCACCGACGGACAGGGGTATGGAAACACCATATATTTT